This TCR beta chain was sequenced in a study of T cells in localized non-small cell lung cancer (dated by TCRdb to about 2020). Regarding the complete study: The study analyzed T cell repertoires of approximately 240 early-stage NSCLC patients, comparing tumors and uninvolved tumor-adjacent lungs. The mean age of the NSCLC patients was just over 65 years, with 120 to 150 men and over 100 women. All 230 or so NSCLC patients in the cohort were treatment-naive and had localized lung tumors that were resected. Study-level results and caveats: Higher T cell density in blood was associated with longer overall survival, whereas higher clonality in adjacent lung was associated with shorter survival. Uninvolved tumor-adjacent lung showed the highest T cell clonality, higher than tumor, which suggests more focused antigenic responses in the adjacent lung. A median of 57 of the top 100 tumor clones turned up in the paired uninvolved adjacent lung, and 25 to 35 of those clones also ranked among the top 100 of that same adjacent lung. Because the study design was exploratory, TCR variables were selected using unadjusted p-values without false-discovery rate correction. Because multi-region tumor sequencing was not performed, intratumor heterogeneity could not be ruled out.

At diagnosis, peripheral blood, uninvolved tumor-adjacent lung and tumor were collected and stored as a combination of fresh-frozen and FFPE material. For TCR repertoire profiling, blood samples were analyzed in the form of peripheral blood mononuclear cells. Remarks on this clone: Its antigen is unknown. No base quality values were provided; no much bigger clone lies one nucleotide off.

TCR beta CDR3 regions were sequenced from DNA using the immunoSEQ Assay. As for how the authors treated the data: T cell density was computed as TCR beta template counts normalized to usable DNA estimated by amplifying housekeeping genes. Richness was estimated using the preseqR package, with extrapolation to 400,000 templates for PBMC samples and to 120,000 templates for tissue samples. Clonality was defined as one minus Pielou's evenness. To identify tissue-enriched TCRs, differential abundance testing was run on productive amino-acid clonotypes with a minimum total count of 5 and an alpha of 0.1. The Jaccard Index and the Morisita Overlap Index were used to measure how much the repertoires overlapped between compartments. TCR beta CDR3s were clustered by GLIPH together with public tetramer-defined viral CDR3s, and at least three viral sequences plus V-gene enrichment were required for viral motifs. TCRdb took over this immuneACCESS table, retaining in-frame rearrangements with V and J assigned. Such tables are incomplete; in checked studies, under half of the missing clones stem from an unresolved V gene, and the remainder is unexplained. V and J calls and clone size are given by that table; D and trimming were obtained from the DNA. Here the sample has approximately 15,000 clones; approximately 85% occur a single time. The top ten clonotypes cover 24% of the sample.

The material was peripheral blood, obtained before any cancer treatment. This sequence was found in a female donor older than 55 with stage I squamous cell lung carcinoma.

The CDR3 loop reads CASSYLTSRGEGYTF. The DNA sequence is as follows: TGTGCCAGCAGTTACCTCACGTCCAGGGGAGAAGGCTACACCTTC. The sequence joins TRBV6-6 to TRBJ1-2; the D segment could be TRBD1, given 6 matching bases. There are 15 amino acids in the CDR3, from cysteine to phenylalanine inclusive. Here the CDR3 DNA is all that survives: 45 bases in frame from base 1. Trimming takes 2 bases from V and 8 bases from J, and the germline ends sit 18 bases apart. As encoded in the germline V gene (reference sequence), CDR1 is MNHNY while CDR2 is SVGAGI.